Listed below are T cell receptor beta chains from one sample, sequenced in a study of cytomegalovirus exposure and HLA in healthy donors. Repertoires were generated with immunoSEQ multiplex PCR, while TCRdb's copy carries only in-frame clones and drops some. The sample carries 80,000 to 100,000 clones, under 95% recorded once. Sequenced: PBMCs. All receptors come from a man between 25 and 39 years old in good health and CMV-seronegative. CDR3s include the opening cysteine and the closing phenylalanine or tryptophan. Fields, in order: D gene, clone size, J gene, CDR3 length, V gene, CDR3 protein, CDR3 DNA. D genes are given only for firm matches. Clone size, where shown, is once, few, many, or a class for clones that have expanded.

TRBD2 . TRBJ2-5 15 TRBV19 CASSMGYSGEETQYF TGTGCCAGTAGTATGGGCTACAGCGGGGAAGAGACCCAGTACTTC
. . TRBJ1-4 14 TRBV7-9 CASSLGRGSEKLFF TGTGCCAGCAGCTTAGGTAGGGGGAGTGAAAAACTGTTTTTT
TRBD2 . TRBJ2-3 15 TRBV2 CASNQGLARTDTQYF TGTGCCAGCAATCAGGGACTAGCGAGAACAGATACGCAGTATTTT
TRBD1 . TRBJ1-5 18 TRBV11-2 CASSAGTGGLSSNQPQHF TGTGCCAGCAGCGCCGGGACAGGGGGCTTAAGTAGCAATCAGCCCCAGCATTTT
TRBD2 . TRBJ2-1 16 TRBV6-1 CASSETPGLYYNEQFF TGTGCCAGCAGTGAAACCCCGGGACTATACTACAATGAGCAGTTCTTC
. . TRBJ2-2 13 TRBV2 CASSERGTGELFF TGTGCCAGCAGTGAACGGGGGACCGGGGAGCTGTTTTTT
. . TRBJ1-1 16 TRBV5-1 CASSLARLGLGTEAFF TGCGCCAGCAGCTTGGCCCGTCTGGGGCTCGGCACTGAAGCTTTCTTT
TRBD2 . TRBJ2-5 16 TRBV7-6 CASSYSGTSGGETQYF TGTGCCAGCAGCTACTCCGGGACTAGCGGGGGAGAGACCCAGTACTTC
TRBD2 . TRBJ2-1 16 TRBV19 CASSWGGLAGNNEQFF TGTGCCAGTAGTTGGGGGGGGCTAGCGGGAAACAATGAGCAGTTCTTC
TRBD1 . TRBJ1-5 13 TRBV28 CASILQGNQPQHF TGTGCCAGCATTCTACAGGGGAATCAGCCCCAGCATTTT
. . TRBJ2-3 15 TRBV19 CASSIQQGGTDTQYF TGTGCCAGTAGTATCCAACAGGGTGGCACAGATACGCAGTATTTT
TRBD2 . TRBJ2-3 14 TRBV28 CASSFAGGTDTQYF TGTGCCAGCAGTTTTGCGGGGGGCACAGATACGCAGTATTTT
TRBD2 once TRBJ2-1 16 TRBV2 CASSPIAGGSYNEQFF TGTGCCAGCAGTCCCATAGCGGGAGGCTCCTACAATGAGCAGTTCTTC
TRBD2 . TRBJ2-7 17 TRBV9 CASSPREGSGNSYEQYF TGTGCCAGCAGCCCCCGGGAGGGTAGCGGGAACTCCTACGAGCAGTACTTC
TRBD2 . TRBJ2-1 15 TRBV5-1 CASSSTPLAGNEQFF TGCGCCAGCAGCTCCACTCCACTAGCGGGTAATGAGCAGTTCTTC
TRBD1 . TRBJ2-1 14 TRBV10-2 CASRDRGSYNEQFF TGCGCCAGCAGGGACAGGGGGTCCTACAATGAGCAGTTCTTC
. . TRBJ2-7 13 TRBV6-5 CASSPTESYEQYF TGTGCCAGCAGCCCGACAGAGTCCTACGAGCAGTACTTC
TRBD2 . TRBJ2-3 16 TRBV7-9 CASSLDKRGLTDTQYF TGTGCCAGCAGCTTAGATAAGCGGGGTTTGACAGATACGCAGTATTTT
TRBD2 . TRBJ2-7 15 TRBV19 CASSIAAGGGYEQYF TGTGCCAGTAGTATAGCGGCGGGAGGAGGGTACGAGCAGTACTTC
TRBD2 . TRBJ2-3 18 TRBV19 CASSILSSGLAGPDTQYF TGTGCCAGTAGCATACTCTCCTCGGGACTAGCGGGACCAGATACGCAGTATTTT
TRBD2 . TRBJ2-1 15 TRBV7-3 CASSFVTSGRNEQFF TGTGCCAGCAGCTTTGTAACTAGCGGGAGGAATGAGCAGTTCTTC
. once TRBJ2-7 15 TRBV19 CASSETEHGTYEQYF TGTGCCAGTAGTGAGACAGAACATGGGACCTACGAGCAGTACTTC
. . TRBJ1-2 15 TRBV14 CASSQYLGRGYGYTF TGTGCCAGCAGCCAATATTTAGGGAGGGGCTATGGCTACACCTTC
. once TRBJ1-1 16 TRBV14 CASSPSWWGGFTEAFF TGTGCCAGCAGCCCAAGCTGGTGGGGAGGGTTCACTGAAGCTTTCTTT
TRBD2 . TRBJ2-3 16 TRBV9 CASSVAGAGGTDTQYF TGTGCCAGCAGCGTAGCGGGTGCGGGAGGCACAGATACGCAGTATTTT
. once TRBJ1-1 14 TRBV11-1 CASSLQGKATEAFF TGTGCCAGCAGCTTACAGGGCAAGGCCACTGAAGCTTTCTTT
TRBD1 . TRBJ2-7 14 TRBV9 CASSIGQGSYEQYF TGTGCCAGCAGCATAGGACAGGGCTCCTACGAGCAGTACTTC
TRBD2 . TRBJ2-3 17 TRBV5-4 CASSGRTSALNTDTQYF TGTGCCAGCAGCGGGAGGACTAGCGCCCTCAACACAGATACGCAGTATTTT
TRBD1 . TRBJ2-2 16 TRBV19 CASSIMDRGYTGELFF TGTGCCAGTAGTATAATGGACAGGGGGTACACCGGGGAGCTGTTTTTT
. . TRBJ1-3 14 TRBV4-2 CASSPTGFGNTIYF TGTGCCAGCAGCCCAACAGGGTTTGGAAACACCATATATTTT
. . TRBJ2-5 13 TRBV2 CASSRDLGETQYF TGTGCCAGCAGTCGGGATCTTGGAGAGACCCAGTACTTC
TRBD1 . TRBJ2-3 14 TRBV30 CAWDRGLEEDTQYF TGTGCCTGGGACAGGGGGCTAGAAGAAGATACGCAGTATTTT
TRBD1 . TRBJ1-2 14 TRBV10-3 CAISGRTGPQGYTF TGTGCCATCAGTGGACGGACAGGGCCGCAGGGGTACACCTTC
. once TRBJ1-1 14 TRBV5-1 CASSPQEWNTEAFF TGCGCCAGCAGCCCCCAAGAGTGGAACACTGAAGCTTTCTTT
. . TRBJ2-7 14 TRBV19 CASSIGQGSYEQYF TGTGCCAGTAGTATCGGGCAGGGCTCCTACGAGCAGTACTTC
. . TRBJ2-7 14 TRBV19 CASSISADPREQYF TGTGCCAGTAGTATCTCGGCCGATCCGCGGGAGCAGTACTTC
TRBD1 . TRBJ1-5 16 TRBV28 CASSFDRVYSNQPQHF TGTGCCAGCAGTTTCGACAGGGTGTATAGCAATCAGCCCCAGCATTTT
. . TRBJ2-5 13 TRBV2 CASSAKRGETQYF TGTGCCAGCAGTGCGAAAAGGGGAGAGACCCAGTACTTC
. . TRBJ2-6 18 TRBV5-6 CASSSQYSRGDGANVLTF TGTGCCAGCAGTTCCCAATATTCCAGGGGGGACGGGGCCAACGTCCTGACTTTC
. . TRBJ1-2 16 TRBV14 CASSQDYTGLNYGYTF TGTGCCAGCAGCCAAGATTACACAGGGCTAAACTATGGCTACACCTTC
. . TRBJ1-1 15 TRBV12-5 CASGLLGGGSTEAFF TGTGCTAGTGGTTTGCTCGGGGGGGGCTCTACTGAAGCTTTCTTT
TRBD1 . TRBJ2-7 15 TRBV10-3 CAISEFGTGFYEQYF TGTGCCATCAGTGAGTTCGGGACAGGGTTTTACGAGCAGTACTTC
TRBD2 . TRBJ2-4 17 TRBV5-1 CASSLAGTSGSENIQYF TGCGCCAGCAGCTTGGCAGGGACTAGCGGGAGTGAGAACATTCAGTACTTC
TRBD1 . TRBJ2-7 14 TRBV19 CASSIGGTDYEQYF TGTGCCAGTAGTATAGGTGGGACAGATTACGAGCAGTACTTC
. . TRBJ2-3 14 TRBV9 CASSVGGSGDTQYF TGTGCCAGCAGCGTAGGGGGCTCCGGAGATACGCAGTATTTT
TRBD1 . TRBJ1-2 15 TRBV29-1 CSVGGDRHYGYGYTF TGCAGCGTTGGGGGGGACAGGCATTACGGATATGGCTACACCTTC
. . TRBJ1-2 15 TRBV28 CASRKTVNYYYGYTF TGTGCCAGCAGGAAGACAGTGAATTACTACTATGGCTACACCTTC
TRBD1 . TRBJ2-1 17 TRBV7-8 CASSFPRQGNVVDEQFF TGTGCCAGCAGCTTCCCCCGACAGGGAAATGTTGTGGATGAGCAGTTCTTC
. . TRBJ1-1 11 TRBV11-2 CASSEGTRAFF TGTGCCAGCAGCGAAGGGACTCGAGCTTTCTTT
TRBD2 . TRBJ2-5 15 TRBV5-1 CASSFRLAGEETQYF TGCGCCAGCAGCTTCCGACTAGCGGGGGAAGAGACCCAGTACTTC
. . TRBJ2-7 15 TRBV5-1 CASSVTPGQNYEQYF TGCGCCAGCAGCGTGACCCCGGGACAAAACTACGAGCAGTACTTC
TRBD2 . TRBJ2-3 15 TRBV6-1 CASSEFSGGPDTQYF TGTGCCAGCAGTGAATTTAGCGGGGGGCCAGATACGCAGTATTTT
TRBD2 . TRBJ2-3 18 TRBV27 CASSLSVILASSTDTQYF TGTGCCAGCAGTTTATCCGTCATACTAGCGTCTAGCACAGATACGCAGTATTTT